This T cell receptor beta chain was identified during a study of CD8 T cells in Susac syndrome. Looking at the study overall: Patients with Susac syndrome were therapy-naive, taking corticosteroids, with some also receiving intravenous immunoglobulin, or taking intravenous immunoglobulin alone at the time their blood was drawn.

A quantity of about 0.45 to 1 ug RNA underwent reverse transcription using random hexamers. An immunoSEQ multiplex PCR generated amplified TCR beta CDR3 products spanning 54 Vbeta and 13 Jbeta. TCRdb re-called the immunoSEQ multiplex PCR reads through MiXCR, storing one row per CDR3 protein. The sample lists some 160,000 distinct CDR3 sequences, under 95% occurring once. Notes on this clonotype: The antigen is not known.

Whole-study findings and limits: Individuals included in the TCR sequencing and HLA analysis were acknowledged by the study to be relatively few in number.

This clonotype was sampled from a human donor with Susac syndrome. Sequencing was performed on CD4+ T cells from PBMCs.

The CDR3 region is CSVVRHGGQQETQYF. Here the CDR3 DNA reads TGCAGCGTTGTTCGACATGGCGGCCAACAAGAGACCCAGTACTTC. This chain connects TRBV29-1 to TRBJ2-5; D unresolved. Germline loops: CDR1 SQVTM, CDR2 ANQGSEA. The length of the CDR3 is 15 residues. Deletions cut 4 bases from V and 2 bases from J, with 17 bases between.